The clone carrying this TCR beta chain was seen at least ten times. With 0 bases clipped from V and 1 base from J, the junction kept 1 base outside the gene matches. The CDR3 is made up of 18 amino acids. CDR1 is SGHTA, CDR2 FQGNSA, per germline. These data come from a study of breast tumors, draining lymph nodes, adjacent tissues. From the multiplex PCR reads, TCRdb called clonotypes with MiXCR, one entry per CDR3 protein. The sample holds under 150,000 distinct CDR3 sequences, 20% to 25% seen once. The lymph nodes were axillary draining lymph nodes from breast cancer patients. The sequencing sample was made of axillary lymph node tissue. The chain combines TRBV7-2 with TRBJ2-1; 15 bases align to TRBD2. The source is a female donor with breast cancer. Some clones in this sample may be carry-over from other donors' samples. The CDR3 sequence is CASSLAGTSGRSYNEQFF. The DNA of the CDR3 is TGTGCCAGCAGCTTAGCCGGGACTAGCGGGAGGTCCTACAATGAGCAGTTCTTC.